The T cell receptor beta chain described here comes from a study of cytomegalovirus exposure and HLA in healthy donors. About the study: Among about 179 million T cells, an earlier analysis found around 100 million unique TCR beta sequences.

Study conclusions and caveats: Later work found most CMV-associated TCR beta chains apparently HLA-restricted. HLA alleles were associated with 15,000 to 20,000 TCR beta sequences in a later analysis at 0.05 false discovery rate.

To note about this clone: Antigen specificity is unknown.

PCR involved 60 Vbeta and 13 Jbeta primers. Repertoires were generated with immunoSEQ multiplex PCR, while TCRdb's copy carries only in-frame clones and drops some. The data hold roughly 70,000 clones, with roughly 70% observed a single time. The source material was PBMCs. The sequence derives from an older man in good health and CMV-seronegative.

This chain's CDR3 is CASSLGLVREPYEQYF. The CDR3 DNA is TGTGCCAGCAGCTTAGGCCTGGTACGGGAACCCTACGAGCAGTACTTC. The gene calls are TRBV14 and TRBJ2-7, with D possibly TRBD2 on 5 matching bases. Germline loops: CDR1 SGHDN, CDR2 FVKESK. V was pared by 5 bases and J by 2 bases, with 19 bases between. There are 16 residues in the CDR3.